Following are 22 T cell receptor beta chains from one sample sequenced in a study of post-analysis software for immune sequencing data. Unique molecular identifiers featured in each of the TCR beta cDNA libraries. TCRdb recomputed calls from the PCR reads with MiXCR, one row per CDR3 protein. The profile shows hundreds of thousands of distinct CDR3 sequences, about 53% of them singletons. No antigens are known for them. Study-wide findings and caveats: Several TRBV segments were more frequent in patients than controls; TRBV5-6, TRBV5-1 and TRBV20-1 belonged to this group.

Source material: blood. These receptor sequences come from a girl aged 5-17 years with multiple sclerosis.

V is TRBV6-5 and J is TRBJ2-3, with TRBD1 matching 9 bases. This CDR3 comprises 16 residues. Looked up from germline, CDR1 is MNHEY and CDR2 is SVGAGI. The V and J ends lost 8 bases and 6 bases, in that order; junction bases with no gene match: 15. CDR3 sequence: CASPPVRTGAGDTQYF. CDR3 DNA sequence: TGTGCCAGCCCCCCCGTGAGGACAGGGGCAGGGGATACGCAGTATTTT.

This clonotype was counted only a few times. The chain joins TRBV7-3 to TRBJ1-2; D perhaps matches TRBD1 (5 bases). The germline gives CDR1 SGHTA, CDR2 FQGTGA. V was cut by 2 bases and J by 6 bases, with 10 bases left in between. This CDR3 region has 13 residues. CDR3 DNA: TGTGCCAGCAGCTTATGGGGGGTAGATGGCTACACCTTC. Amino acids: CASSLWGVDGYTF.

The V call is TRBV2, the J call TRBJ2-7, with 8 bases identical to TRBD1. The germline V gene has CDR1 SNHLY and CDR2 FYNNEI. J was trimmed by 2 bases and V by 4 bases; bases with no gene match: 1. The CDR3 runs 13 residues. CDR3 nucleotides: TGTGCCAGCAGTGCAGGGGGCCCCTACGAGCAGTACTTC. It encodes CASSAGGPYEQYF.

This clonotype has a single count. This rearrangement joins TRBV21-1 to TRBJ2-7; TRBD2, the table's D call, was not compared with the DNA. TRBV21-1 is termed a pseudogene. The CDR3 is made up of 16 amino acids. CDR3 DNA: TGTGCCAGCAGCAAAGGGCCCGGACTAGCACCCTACGAGCAGTACTTC. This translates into CASSKGPGLAPYEQYF.

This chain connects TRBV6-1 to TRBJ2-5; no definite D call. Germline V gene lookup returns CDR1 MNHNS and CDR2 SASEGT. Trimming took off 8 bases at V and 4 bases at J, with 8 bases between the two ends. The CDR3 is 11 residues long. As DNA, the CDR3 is TGTGCCAGCGTCCTGGCAGAGACCCAGTACTTC. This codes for CASVLAETQYF.

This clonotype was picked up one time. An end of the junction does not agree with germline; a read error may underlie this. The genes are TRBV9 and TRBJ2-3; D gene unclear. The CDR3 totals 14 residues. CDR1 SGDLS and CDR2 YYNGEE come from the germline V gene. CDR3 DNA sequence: TGTGCCAGCAGCGTAGCTCGTAGCAAAGATACGCAGTATTTT. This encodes CASSVARSKDTQYF.

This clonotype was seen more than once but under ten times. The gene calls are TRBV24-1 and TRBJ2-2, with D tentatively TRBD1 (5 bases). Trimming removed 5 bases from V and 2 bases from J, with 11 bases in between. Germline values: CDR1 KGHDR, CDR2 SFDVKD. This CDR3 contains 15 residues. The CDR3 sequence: CATSGGGTNTGELFF. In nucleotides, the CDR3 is TGTGCCACCAGTGGGGGCGGCACCAACACCGGGGAGCTGTTTTTT.

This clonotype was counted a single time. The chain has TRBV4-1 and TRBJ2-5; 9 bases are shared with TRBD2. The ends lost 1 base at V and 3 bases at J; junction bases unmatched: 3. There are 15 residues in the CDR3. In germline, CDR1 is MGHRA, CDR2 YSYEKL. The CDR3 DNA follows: TGCGCCAGCAGCCAAGTTTTAGCGGGAGAAGAGACCCAGTACTTC. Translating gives CASSQVLAGEETQYF.

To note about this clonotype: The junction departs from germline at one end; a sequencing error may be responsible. Here the CDR3 DNA reads TGTGCCGGCAGCTTAGCCCCACAGGGGAACTATGGCTACACCTTC. Translation gives CAGSLAPQGNYGYTF. The chain employs TRBV5-5 and TRBJ1-2; 7 bases map to TRBD1. Germline lookup yields CDR1 SGHKS and CDR2 YYEKEE (reference sequence). This CDR3 is 15 amino acids long.

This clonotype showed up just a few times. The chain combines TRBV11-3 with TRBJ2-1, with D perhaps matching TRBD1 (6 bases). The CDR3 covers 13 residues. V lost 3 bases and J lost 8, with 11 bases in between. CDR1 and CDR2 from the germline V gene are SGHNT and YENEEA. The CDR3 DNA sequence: TGTGCCAGCAGCTTTTACAGGGATCATGAGCAGTTCTTC. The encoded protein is CASSFYRDHEQFF.

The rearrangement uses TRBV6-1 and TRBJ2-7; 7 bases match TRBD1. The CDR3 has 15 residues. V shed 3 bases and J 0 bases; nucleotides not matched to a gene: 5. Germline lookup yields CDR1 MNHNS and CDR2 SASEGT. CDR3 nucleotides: TGTGCCAGCAGTGAGGACAGGATGAGCTCCTACGAGCAGTACTTC. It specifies CASSEDRMSSYEQYF.

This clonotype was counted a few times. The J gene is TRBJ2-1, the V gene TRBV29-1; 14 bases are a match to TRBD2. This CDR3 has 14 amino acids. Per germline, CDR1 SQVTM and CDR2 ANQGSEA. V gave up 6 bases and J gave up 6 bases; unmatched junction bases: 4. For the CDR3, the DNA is TGCAGCGTGGGGGGGACTAGCGGGAGCAATGAGCAGTTCTTC. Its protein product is CSVGGTSGSNEQFF.

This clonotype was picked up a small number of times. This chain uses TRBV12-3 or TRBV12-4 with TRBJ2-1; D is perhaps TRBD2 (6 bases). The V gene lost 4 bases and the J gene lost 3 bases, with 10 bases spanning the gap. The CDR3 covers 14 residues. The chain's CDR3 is CASSSLANYNEQFF. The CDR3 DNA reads TGTGCCAGCAGTTCCCTAGCGAACTACAATGAGCAGTTCTTC.

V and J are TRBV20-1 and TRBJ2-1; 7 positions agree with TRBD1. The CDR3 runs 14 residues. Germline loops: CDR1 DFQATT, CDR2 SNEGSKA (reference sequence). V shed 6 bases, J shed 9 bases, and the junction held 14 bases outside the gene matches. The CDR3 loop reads CSASIGQANGEQFF. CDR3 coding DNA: TGCAGTGCCTCGATCGGACAGGCCAACGGTGAGCAGTTCTTC.

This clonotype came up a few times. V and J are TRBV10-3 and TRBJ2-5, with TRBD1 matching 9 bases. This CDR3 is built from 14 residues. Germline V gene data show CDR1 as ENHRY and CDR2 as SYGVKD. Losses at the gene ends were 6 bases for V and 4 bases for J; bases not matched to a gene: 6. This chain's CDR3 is CAISPGQGRETQYF. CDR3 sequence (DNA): TGTGCCATCAGCCCGGGACAGGGACGAGAGACCCAGTACTTC.

CDR3 residues: CASSLRDTGYGYTF. Written as DNA, the CDR3 is TGTGCCAGCAGCCTCCGGGACACGGGCTATGGCTACACCTTC. The V and J genes are TRBV3-1 and TRBJ1-2; tentatively, D is TRBD1 (6 bases). Trimming shortened V by 4 bases and J by 4 bases, and 13 bases separated the two germline ends. CDR3 length equals 14 residues. Germline V CDR1 and CDR2: LGHDT, YNNKEL (reference sequence).

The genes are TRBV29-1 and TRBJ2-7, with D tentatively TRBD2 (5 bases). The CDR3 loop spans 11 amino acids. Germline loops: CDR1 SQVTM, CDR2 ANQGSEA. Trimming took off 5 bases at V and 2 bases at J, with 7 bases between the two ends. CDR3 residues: CSVFGAYEQYF. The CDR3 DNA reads TGCAGCGTTTTCGGGGCCTACGAGCAGTACTTC.

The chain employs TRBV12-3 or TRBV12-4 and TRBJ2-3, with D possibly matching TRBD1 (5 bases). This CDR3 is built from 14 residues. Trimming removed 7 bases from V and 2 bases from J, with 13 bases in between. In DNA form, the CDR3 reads TGTGCCAGCACCTTGGGGCTCTTCACAGATACGCAGTATTTT. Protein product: CASTLGLFTDTQYF.

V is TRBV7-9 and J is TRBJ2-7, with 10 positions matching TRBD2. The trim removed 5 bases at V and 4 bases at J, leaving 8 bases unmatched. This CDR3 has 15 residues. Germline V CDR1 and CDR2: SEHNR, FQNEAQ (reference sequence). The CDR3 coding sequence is TGTGCCAGCAGCCCTCAAGGACTAGCGGATTACGAGCAGTACTTC. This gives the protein CASSPQGLADYEQYF.

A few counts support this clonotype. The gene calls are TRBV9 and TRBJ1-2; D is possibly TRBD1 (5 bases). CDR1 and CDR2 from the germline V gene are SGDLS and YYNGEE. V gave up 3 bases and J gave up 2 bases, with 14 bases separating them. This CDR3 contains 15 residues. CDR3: CASSAGAGGNYGYTF. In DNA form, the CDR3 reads TGTGCCAGCAGCGCCGGGGCGGGGGGAAACTATGGCTACACCTTC.

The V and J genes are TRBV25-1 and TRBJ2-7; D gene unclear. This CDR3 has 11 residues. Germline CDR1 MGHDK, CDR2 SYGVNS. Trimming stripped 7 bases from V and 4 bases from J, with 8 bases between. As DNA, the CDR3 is TGTGCCAGCACAACAGCGTACGAGCAGTACTTC. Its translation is CASTTAYEQYF.

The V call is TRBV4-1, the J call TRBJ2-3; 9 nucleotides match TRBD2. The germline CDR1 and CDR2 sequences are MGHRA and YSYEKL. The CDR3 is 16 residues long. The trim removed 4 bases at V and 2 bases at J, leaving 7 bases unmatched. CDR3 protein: CASSRVGLAPTDTQYF. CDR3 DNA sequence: TGCGCCAGCAGCCGGGTGGGACTAGCCCCCACAGATACGCAGTATTTT.